These 10 T cell receptor beta chains share one sample of origin, sequenced in a study of T cell repertoires in cytomegalovirus infection. From the reads, TCRdb called clonotypes with MiXCR, one entry per CDR3 protein. The table has about 770,000 distinct CDR3 sequences, about 29% seen once. Which antigens these TCRs recognize remains unknown. Source: cultured CD8+ T cells from PBMCs, taken from culture after CMV antigen stimulation. These receptors came from a human donor in good health (CMV status not recorded). Some clones in this sample may be carry-over from other donors' samples.

The chain recombines TRBV4-1 with TRBJ2-5; a possible D gene is TRBD1 (6 bases). The CDR3 extends over 13 amino acids. The germline V and J ends were trimmed by 5 bases and 4 bases, with 11 bases remaining between them. Germline V gives CDR1 MGHRA, CDR2 YSYEKL. CDR3 amino acids: CASSTHRAETQYF. CDR3 DNA sequence: TGCGCCAGCAGCACCCACAGGGCAGAGACCCAGTACTTC.

The gene calls are TRBV18 and TRBJ2-2; D might be TRBD1 (6 bases). Germline V gene lookup returns CDR1 KGHSH and CDR2 LQKENI. V was pared by 3 bases and J by 5 bases, with 16 bases between. The CDR3 contains 16 residues. The CDR3 loop reads CASSPLTGSTTGELFF. CDR3 coding DNA: TGTGCCAGCTCACCTCTGACAGGTTCAACGACCGGGGAGCTGTTTTTT.

In its sample, this clonotype was seen a few times. The chain recombines TRBV6-5 with TRBJ2-2; D is perhaps TRBD1 (5 bases). CDR1 MNHEY and CDR2 SVGAGI come from the germline V gene. Trimming took off 0 bases at V and 2 bases at J, with 10 bases between the two ends. The CDR3 consists of 16 residues. CDR3 sequence: CASSYSVTGNTGELFF. The CDR3 nucleotides are TGTGCCAGCAGTTACTCGGTTACAGGCAACACCGGGGAGCTGTTTTTT.

The chain carries TRBV4-1 and TRBJ2-5; 9 positions agree with TRBD2. This CDR3 is built from 16 residues. J was trimmed by 2 bases and V by 2 bases; bases with no gene match: 6. The V gene's germline CDR1 is MGHRA and CDR2 YSYEKL. CDR3 bases: TGCGCCAGCAGCCAATTTAGCGGGGGCCTACAAGAGACCCAGTACTTC. Its translation is CASSQFSGGLQETQYF.

Only a few counts were recorded for this clonotype. This rearrangement joins TRBV19 to TRBJ2-7; 8 nucleotides match TRBD2. Looked up from germline, CDR1 is LNHDA and CDR2 is SQIVND (reference sequence). The length of the CDR3 is 14 residues. The CDR3 loop reads CANNPTSAFYGQYV. DNA for the CDR3: TGTGCCAACAACCCGACTAGCGCCTTCTACGGGCAGTACGTC.

In this sample, this clonotype turned up a few times. This rearrangement joins TRBV27 to TRBJ1-5; no firm D call. This CDR3 region has 18 residues. The V gene's germline CDR1 is MNHEY and CDR2 SMNVEV (reference sequence). The germline V and J ends were trimmed by 3 bases and 8 bases, with 26 bases remaining between them. The CDR3 here is CASSFRRGRPDEWEPQHF. CDR3 nucleotide sequence: TGTGCCAGCAGTTTTCGTCGTGGAAGACCCGACGAGTGGGAGCCCCAGCATTTT.

This chain links TRBV6-8 with TRBJ2-3; possibly TRBD1 or TRBD2 for D (5 bases each). The CDR3 runs 17 residues. Germline CDR1 and CDR2: MNHGY and SAAAGT. Trimming took off 0 bases at V and 0 bases at J, with 13 bases between the two ends. The CDR3, as DNA: TGTGCCAGCAGTTACTCGAGAGGGGCCCTTAGCACAGATACGCAGTATTTT. Its translation: CASSYSRGALSTDTQYF.

The chain employs TRBV6-2 or TRBV6-3 and TRBJ2-2; TRBD2 is a possible D gene (6 bases). Trimming stripped 5 bases from V and 5 bases from J, with 15 bases between. The CDR3 consists of 15 residues. From germline, CDR1 is MNHEY and CDR2 SVGEGT. The CDR3 region is CASSIQTRRTGELFF. For the CDR3, the DNA is TGTGCCAGCAGTATACAGACTAGACGGACCGGGGAGCTGTTTTTT.

The V gene is TRBV7-9, the J gene TRBJ2-2, with D perhaps assigned TRBD1 or TRBD2 (5 bases each). V was shortened by 5 bases and J by 6 bases, with 10 bases between the two germline ends. The CDR3 has 13 amino acids. Germline loops: CDR1 SEHNR, CDR2 FQNEAQ (reference sequence). The CDR3 DNA sequence: TGTGCCAGCAGCGACGGGACGGCCGGGGAGCTGTTTTTT. Translated: CASSDGTAGELFF.

The chain joins TRBV12-3 or TRBV12-4 to TRBJ1-1; TRBD1 might be the D (5 bases). This CDR3 is 12 amino acids long. Trimming cost V 6 bases and J 7 bases, with 12 bases left between them. CDR3 residues: CASSFGTDEAFF. CDR3 DNA: TGTGCCAGCAGCTTCGGGACGGATGAAGCTTTCTTT.